These T cell receptor beta chains were read from a single sample in a study of CD8 T cells in ankylosing spondylitis. A single record per CDR3 protein comes from TCRdb applying MiXCR to the 5' RACE reads. The sample has hundreds of thousands of distinct CDR3 sequences, around 7.8% seen once. Sample: blood, either unsorted or a sorted T cell fraction (not recorded which). These receptors all stem from a male donor with ankylosing spondylitis or in good health (not recorded which). Each CDR3 is given without its conserved first and last residue. The order of the fields is J gene, V gene, CDR3 protein.

J: TRBJ2-5; V: TRBV20-1; CDR3: SAFSDRTQETQY
J: TRBJ2-1; V: TRBV5-5; CDR3: ASSWLAGSNEQF
J: TRBJ2-7; V: TRBV3-1; CDR3: ASSQGLTSYEQY
J: TRBJ2-1; V: TRBV7-2; CDR3: ATSGGPYNEQF
J: TRBJ1-1; V: TRBV7-9; CDR3: ASSSQGGLNTEAF
J: TRBJ2-5; V: TRBV5-1; CDR3: ASSLAEAGETQY
J: TRBJ1-5; V: TRBV5-6; CDR3: ASSHRGVGNQPQH
J: TRBJ2-5; V: TRBV7-2; CDR3: ASSLLGVGTQY
J: TRBJ2-1; V: TRBV30; CDR3: AWSKASGSYNEQF
J: TRBJ2-2; V: TRBV20-1; CDR3: SASRDGTGELF
J: TRBJ2-2; V: TRBV10-1; CDR3: ASSSTPTGELF
J: TRBJ1-4; V: TRBV14; CDR3: ASSPGTGGPLNEKLF
J: TRBJ1-3; V: TRBV6-2/TRBV6-3; CDR3: ASSYSKVTGNTIY
J: TRBJ2-6; V: TRBV6-1; CDR3: ATGDSPSGANVLT
J: TRBJ1-1; V: TRBV6-1; CDR3: ASRPGLANTEAF
J: TRBJ1-3; V: TRBV12-5; CDR3: ASGGGVPTSGNTIY
J: TRBJ1-5; V: TRBV19; CDR3: ASSGQGVGQPQH
J: TRBJ2-1; V: TRBV5-5; CDR3: ASSGTPRSYNEQF
J: TRBJ1-2; V: TRBV7-9; CDR3: ASNLMASYGYT
J: TRBJ1-5; V: TRBV7-8; CDR3: ASSLRRGEGQPQH
J: TRBJ2-4; V: TRBV20-1; CDR3: SARGNIGNIQY
J: TRBJ2-7; V: TRBV9; CDR3: ASSVGGGTNYEQY
J: TRBJ2-7; V: TRBV7-2; CDR3: ASSPQFYEQY
J: TRBJ1-1; V: TRBV10-3; CDR3: AIRPRTENTEAF